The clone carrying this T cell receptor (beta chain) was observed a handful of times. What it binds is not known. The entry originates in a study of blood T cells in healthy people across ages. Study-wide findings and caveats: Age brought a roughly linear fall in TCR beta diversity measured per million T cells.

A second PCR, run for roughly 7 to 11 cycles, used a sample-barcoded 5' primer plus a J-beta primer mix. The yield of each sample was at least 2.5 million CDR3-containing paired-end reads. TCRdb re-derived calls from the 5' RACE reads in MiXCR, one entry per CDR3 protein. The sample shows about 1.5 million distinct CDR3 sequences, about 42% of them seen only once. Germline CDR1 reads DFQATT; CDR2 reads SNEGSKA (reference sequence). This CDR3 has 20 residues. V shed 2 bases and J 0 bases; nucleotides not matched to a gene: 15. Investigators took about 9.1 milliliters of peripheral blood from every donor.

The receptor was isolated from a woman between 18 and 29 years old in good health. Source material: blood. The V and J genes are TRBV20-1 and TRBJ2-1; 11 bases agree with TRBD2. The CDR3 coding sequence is TGCAGTGCTAGATCTCTTTCCGGGACTAGCGGACTGAGCTCCTACAATGAGCAGTTCTTC. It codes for CSARSLSGTSGLSSYNEQFF.